Here is one T cell receptor (beta chain) with its context. The antigen this receptor binds is unknown. The input lacks base qualities; no much larger clone sits a single base away. The data belong to a study of blood T cell repertoires in COVID-19 (dated by TCRdb to 2020 to 2022). Regarding the study in general: Samples from collaborators originated in the United States, Italy and Spain and spanned both the acute and convalescent phases of COVID-19. The prospective study material was composed of cDNA or gDNA derived from T cells, B-cell-depleted T cells, or PBMCs. The dataset comprised deeply sampled blood TCRbeta repertoires from subjects exposed to, actively infected with, or recovered from COVID-19. The repertoires were released in a freely available public database meant as a resource for research on the immune response to SARS-CoV-2. Samples came from the ongoing ImmuneRACE study (first 160 participants) plus 1,254 subjects from 6 global collaborators. The sample metadata nearly always contained a de-identified subject ID, COVID-19 status, age in years and sex. Where HLA class I and class II types were available, the types were taken from metadata supplied by the sample provider, not from assay-based typing. The research as a whole found: The quantity of clinical and demographic metadata differed by source and by participant and was supplied without curation.

Participants in the prospective study were aged roughly 18 to 100 years, lived in 20 to 25 United States geographic areas, and enrolled through a virtual design. Cohort assignment in the prospective study relied on participant-reported clinical history from a screening survey and a study questionnaire. A participant counted as exposed if, within 2 weeks of entering the study, that participant had been in contact with someone who had a PCR-confirmed or clinician-diagnosed COVID-19 case. Mobile phlebotomists in the prospective study collected whole blood, serum and a nasopharyngeal or oropharyngeal swab from every participant. Prospective study participants could optionally give additional blood draws and questionnaires over an approximately 2-month period. Blood samples from the prospective study were shipped frozen or at room temperature prior to DNA extraction. The CDR3 holds 15 amino acids from the cysteine to the phenylalanine. Only CDR3 DNA remains: 45 bases, in frame from the first base. The V and J ends are trimmed by 7 bases and 0 bases, leaving 16 bases between them. For CDR1 and CDR2, the germline V gene lists SGDLS and YYNGEE.

TCRbeta CDR3 regions were amplified from genomic DNA using the immunoSEQ Assay, a bias-controlled multiplex PCR. The original methods were these. Nucleated cell counts per sample were estimated from amplification of reference gene primers within the assay. To quantify the absolute abundance of each unique TCRbeta CDR3 rearrangement, sequence reads were collapsed and filtered. For each sample, productive Simpson clonality was calculated as the square root of Simpson's diversity index across productive rearrangements. TCRdb provides this immuneACCESS table in a form limited to in-frame rearrangements. Some clones are lacking; in checked studies, under half of them reflect an unresolved V gene, and why the rest are absent is not known. V, J and clone size were drawn from that table, and D and trimming were deduced from the DNA. This sample lists about 150,000 clones; roughly 87% were detected once. The top ten clonotypes cover 4% of the sample.

This sequence was found in a woman aged 40 to 50 who had been exposed to COVID-19. The rearranged segments are TRBV9 and TRBJ1-1; TRBD1 is perhaps the D gene, given 6 matching bases. Specimen: PBMCs or T cells enriched from blood (not recorded which). The nucleotides read TGTGCCAGCGGAAAATCAGGGGTTATGAACACTGAAGCTTTCTTT. Its protein product is CASGKSGVMNTEAFF.